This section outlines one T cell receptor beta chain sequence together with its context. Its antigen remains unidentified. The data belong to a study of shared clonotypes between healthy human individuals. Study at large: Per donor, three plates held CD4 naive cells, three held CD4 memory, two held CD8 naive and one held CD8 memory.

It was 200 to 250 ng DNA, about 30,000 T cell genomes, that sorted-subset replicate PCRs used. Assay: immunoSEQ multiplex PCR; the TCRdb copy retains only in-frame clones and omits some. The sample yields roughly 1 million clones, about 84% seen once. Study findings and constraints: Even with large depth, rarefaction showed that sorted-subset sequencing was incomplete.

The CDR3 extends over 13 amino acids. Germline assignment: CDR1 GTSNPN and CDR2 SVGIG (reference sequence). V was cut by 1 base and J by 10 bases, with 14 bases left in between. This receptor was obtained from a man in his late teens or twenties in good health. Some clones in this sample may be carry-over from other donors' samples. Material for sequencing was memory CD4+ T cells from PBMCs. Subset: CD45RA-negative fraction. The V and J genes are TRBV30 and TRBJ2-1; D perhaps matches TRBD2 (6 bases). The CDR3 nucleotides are TGTGCCTGGAGTGCCGCGACCGGAGGGGAGCAGTTCTTC. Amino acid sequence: CAWSAATGGEQFF.